Listed below are T cell receptor beta chains from one sample, sequenced in a study of response to subunit inactivated influenza vaccine. TCRdb re-analysed the RT-PCR reads in MiXCR, keeping a single row per CDR3 protein. The data hold some 850,000 distinct CDR3 sequences, with roughly 18% observed a single time. Sequenced material: PBMCs from blood, taken around 5 days after vaccination. Receptors originate from a man aged 45-65 years who received an inactivated influenza vaccine. CDR3s include the opening cysteine and the closing phenylalanine or tryptophan. D genes are given only for firm matches.

V gene	J gene	D gene	CDR3 protein
TRBV10-3	TRBJ2-1	.	CAISPGSEQFF
TRBV10-3	TRBJ2-1	TRBD2	CAISTGLAGRNEQFF
TRBV4-1	TRBJ2-2	TRBD2	CASSPDSGGGELFF
TRBV5-1	TRBJ1-3	.	CASSREPGNTIYF
TRBV18	TRBJ2-1	TRBD2	CASSPGLARLYEQFF
TRBV7-2	TRBJ2-7	TRBD1	CASSLDPGGYEQYF
TRBV10-3	TRBJ2-1	.	CAIMPAGHSYNEQFF
TRBV20-1	TRBJ2-7	TRBD2	CSARREGAPTEQYF
TRBV15	TRBJ2-7	TRBD2	CATSRGGLAGFEQYF
TRBV7-2	TRBJ2-1	TRBD2	CASSLFAPSGHNEQFF
TRBV24-1	TRBJ1-1	.	CATSDQSLEWTF
TRBV7-3	TRBJ2-3	.	CASSPSGHTDTQYF
TRBV29-1	TRBJ2-5	.	CSAESRETQYF
TRBV7-2	TRBJ2-1	.	CASSFASRTFSNNEQFF
TRBV20-1	TRBJ1-1	TRBD1	CSASTGLNTEAFF
TRBV6-1	TRBJ1-5	.	CASTMGRINQPQHF
TRBV5-1	TRBJ2-3	TRBD2	CASRTLAVPTDTQYF
TRBV12-3/TRBV12-4	TRBJ2-1	TRBD2	CASSLGPAGTNEQFF
TRBV12-3/TRBV12-4	TRBJ1-1	.	CARGGQAMNTEAFF
TRBV7-2	TRBJ1-3	.	CASSRTRPLSGNTIYF
TRBV20-1	TRBJ2-7	TRBD2	CSATQTSGRYEQYF
TRBV12-3/TRBV12-4	TRBJ2-3	TRBD2	CASSQAGQRFTDTQYF
TRBV28	TRBJ2-7	TRBD1	CASREGTGYEQYF
TRBV7-2	TRBJ1-3	.	CASSLLQGNTIYF
TRBV7-9	TRBJ2-2	.	CASSQFRVTGELFF